The sequence of this T cell receptor beta chain was determined in a study of regulatory T cells in long-lasting Graves disease. General study findings and limits: In persistent patients, shared public clonotypes (under 3,000) outnumbered those in new patients (about 1,000).

This clonotype was observed many times. The antigen is not known. Time point noted: persistent/refractory GD, antithyroid drugs over 5 years with positive TRAb. PBMCs provided the RNA from which the TCR library was made. Patients of an endocrinology department in Xi'an, China, were included. In building TCR beta libraries, iRepertoire HTBI primers were used together with Arm-PCR of CDR3 regions. TCRdb itself ran the multiplex PCR reads through MiXCR, one entry per CDR3 protein. The sample has about 400,000 distinct CDR3 sequences, less than 25% seen once; the top ten hold less than 25%. CDR1 and CDR2 from the germline V gene are SGHTA and FQGNSA. Losses at the gene ends were 5 bases for V and 2 bases for J; bases not matched to a gene: 9. The CDR3 contains 15 residues.

The sequenced sample was peripheral blood mononuclear cells (PBMCs), obtained when the disease was refractory, from a patient treated with antithyroid drugs. The TCR originated in a female donor with Graves disease. This chain uses TRBV7-2 with TRBJ2-7; 7 positions agree with TRBD2. CDR3 DNA sequence: TGTGCCAGCAGCACCTTAGCAGCGGGACCCTACGAGCAGTACTTC. Translation gives CASSTLAAGPYEQYF.